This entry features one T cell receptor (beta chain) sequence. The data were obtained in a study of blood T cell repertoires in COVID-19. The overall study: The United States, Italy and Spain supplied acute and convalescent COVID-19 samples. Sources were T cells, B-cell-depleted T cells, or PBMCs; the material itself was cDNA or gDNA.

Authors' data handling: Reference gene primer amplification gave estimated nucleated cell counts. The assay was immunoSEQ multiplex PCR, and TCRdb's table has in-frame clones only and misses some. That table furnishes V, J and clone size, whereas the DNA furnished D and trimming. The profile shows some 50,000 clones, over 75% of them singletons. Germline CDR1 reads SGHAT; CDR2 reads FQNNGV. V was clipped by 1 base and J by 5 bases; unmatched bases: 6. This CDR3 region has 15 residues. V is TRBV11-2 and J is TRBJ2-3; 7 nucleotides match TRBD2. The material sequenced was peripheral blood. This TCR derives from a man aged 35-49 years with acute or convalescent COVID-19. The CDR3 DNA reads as TGTGCCAGCAGCTTAGGCGGGAGACAAGGAGATACGCAGTATTTT. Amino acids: CASSLGGRQGDTQYF.